This T cell receptor beta chain was captured by sequencing in a study of T cell responses to AZD1222 COVID-19 vaccine. Germline V lookup: CDR1 SGHRS, CDR2 YFSETQ. This CDR3 is built from 16 residues. Unmatched junction bases numbered 0, after V lost 0 bases and J lost 2 bases. Clones were sequenced by immunoSEQ multiplex PCR, and TCRdb holds only the in-frame ones, with some missing. The profile covers 95,000 to 120,000 clones, with over 85% appearing a single time and 3% to 3.5% taken by the ten largest. The chain is built from TRBV5-1 and TRBJ2-5; 14 nucleotides match TRBD2. The receptor was derived from an adult in good health. Here the sequenced sample was peripheral blood, taken on day 0 of MenACWY control vaccination. CDR3: CASSLGTSGGQETQYF. CDR3 nucleotides: TGCGCCAGCAGCTTGGGGACTAGCGGGGGGCAAGAGACCCAGTACTTC.